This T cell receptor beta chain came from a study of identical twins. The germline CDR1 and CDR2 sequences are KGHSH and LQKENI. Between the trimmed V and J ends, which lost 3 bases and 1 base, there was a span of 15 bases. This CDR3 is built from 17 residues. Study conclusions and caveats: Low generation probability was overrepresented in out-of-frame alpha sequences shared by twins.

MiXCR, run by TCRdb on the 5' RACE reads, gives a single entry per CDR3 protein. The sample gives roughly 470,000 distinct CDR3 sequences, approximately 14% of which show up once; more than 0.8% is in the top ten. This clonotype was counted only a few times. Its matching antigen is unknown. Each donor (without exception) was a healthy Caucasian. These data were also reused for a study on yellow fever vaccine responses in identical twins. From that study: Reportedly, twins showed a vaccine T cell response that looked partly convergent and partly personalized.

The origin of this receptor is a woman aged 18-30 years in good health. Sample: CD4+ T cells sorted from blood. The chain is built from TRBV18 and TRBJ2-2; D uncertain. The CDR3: CASSPTDKSLNTGELFF. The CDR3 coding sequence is TGTGCCAGCTCACCCACAGATAAGAGCCTGAACACCGGGGAGCTGTTTTTT. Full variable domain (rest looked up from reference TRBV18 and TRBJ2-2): NAGVMQNPRHLVRRRGQEARLRCSPMKGHSHVYWYRQLPEEGLKFMVYLQKENIIDESGMPKERFSAEFPKEGPSILRIQQVVRGDSAAYFCASSPTDKSLNTGELFFGEGSRLTVL.